Presented here are 12 T cell receptor beta chains from one specimen sequenced in a study of shared clonotypes between healthy human individuals. Clones were sequenced by immunoSEQ multiplex PCR, and TCRdb holds only the in-frame ones, with some missing. The sample lists more than 1.2 million clones; approximately 98.5% were seen once. The material sequenced was naive CD4+ T cells sorted from blood. Subset meaning: CD45RA+ positively selected. Receptors originate from a man aged 25 to 45 in good health.

The chain combines TRBV18 with TRBJ2-3; 9 bases agree with TRBD2. V was pared by 3 bases and J by 7 bases, with 11 bases of the junction left unmatched. This CDR3 comprises 16 residues. From germline, CDR1 is KGHSH and CDR2 LQKENI. CDR3 nucleotides: TGTGCCAGCTCACCCTTAGCGGGAGAGGTGGGGAATACGCAGTATTTT. It translates to CASSPLAGEVGNTQYF.

This chain connects TRBV2 to TRBJ2-7; tentatively, D is TRBD1 or TRBD2 (5 bases each). The germline CDR1 and CDR2 sequences are SNHLY and FYNNEI. The CDR3 length is 13 residues. Deletions cut 5 bases from V and 7 bases from J, with 15 bases between. The CDR3 nucleotides read TGTGCCAGCAGTCCCGGGGCCCCAGGGGAGCAGTACTTC. It translates to CASSPGAPGEQYF.

The chain recombines TRBV9 with TRBJ2-1, with D uncertain. The germline V and J ends were trimmed by 3 bases and 0 bases, with 10 bases remaining between them. Germline V gene sequence: CDR1 SGDLS, CDR2 YYNGEE. CDR3 length: 15 amino acids. CDR3 in amino acids: CASSGLSSSYNEQFF. CDR3 nucleotides: TGTGCCAGCAGCGGACTGTCTAGCTCCTACAATGAGCAGTTCTTC.

The chain combines TRBV11-1 with TRBJ2-7; weak D call: TRBD1 (7 bases). The CDR3 has 14 residues. With 2 bases removed from V and 6 bases from J, the gap between germline ends came to 14 bases. Germline lookup yields CDR1 SGHAT and CDR2 FQDESV (reference sequence). The CDR3, as DNA: TGTGCCAGCAGCTTAAGACAGGGACTTGGCGAGCAGTACTTC. Translating gives CASSLRQGLGEQYF. Drawing the rest from reference TRBV11-1 and TRBJ2-7, the complete variable domain is EAEVAQSPRYKITEKSQAVAFWCDPISGHATLYWYRQILGQGPELLVQFQDESVVDDSQLPKDRFSAERLKGVDSTLKIQPAELGDSAMYLCASSLRQGLGEQYFGPGTRLTVT.

This clone was found a few times. The chain has TRBV28 and TRBJ2-2, with D hard to call. V lost 1 base and J lost 3, with 0 bases in between. The CDR3 length is 12 residues. Germline V gives CDR1 MDHEN, CDR2 SYDVKM. The CDR3 is CASSLYTGELFF. In DNA, the CDR3 is TGTGCCAGCAGTTTATACACCGGGGAGCTGTTTTTT.

The rearrangement links TRBV4-3 to TRBJ1-3; D unclear. Germline values: CDR1 LGHNA, CDR2 YSLEER. This CDR3 spans 13 amino acids. The V and J ends lost 0 bases and 4 bases respectively, with 4 bases between them. CDR3 sequence reads: CASSQEKGNTIYF. As DNA, the CDR3 is TGCGCCAGCAGCCAAGAGAAAGGAAACACCATATATTTT.

The CDR3 DNA reads TGTGCCAGCAGCTTGGGGAATTGGGCCGGGGAGCTGTTTTTT. This encodes CASSLGNWAGELFF. The rearrangement uses TRBV7-9 and TRBJ2-2; D unclear. With 3 bases removed from V and 6 bases from J, the gap between germline ends came to 11 bases. CDR1 and CDR2 from the germline V gene are SEHNR and FQNEAQ (reference sequence). The CDR3 has 14 residues.

The chain is built from TRBV5-1 and TRBJ2-1, with a weak D call TRBD2 (6 bases). Trimming shortened V by 1 base and J by 9 bases, and 14 bases separated the two germline ends. Per germline, CDR1 SGHRS and CDR2 YFSETQ. This CDR3 has 14 amino acids. CDR3 bases: TGCGCCAGCAGCTTGATCCGCGGGAATAGTGAGCAGTTCTTC. Its protein is CASSLIRGNSEQFF.

This clone was seen once. The rearrangement links TRBV29-1 to TRBJ2-5; 10 bases fit TRBD2. Unmatched junction bases numbered 10, after V lost 5 bases and J lost 4 bases. The CDR3 is 15 residues long. Per germline, CDR1 SQVTM and CDR2 ANQGSEA. The DNA for the CDR3 is TGCAGCGTTATTTTACTAGCGGGAAGTCGAGAGACCCAGTACTTC. Its translation is CSVILLAGSRETQYF.

The V call is TRBV28, the J call TRBJ1-1; D gene unclear. The CDR3 totals 11 residues. The germline V gene encodes CDR1 MDHEN and CDR2 SYDVKM. V was shortened by 2 bases and J by 8 bases, with 6 bases between the two germline ends. CDR3: CASSLRSEAFF. CDR3 nucleotide sequence: TGTGCCAGCAGTTTAAGGTCCGAAGCTTTCTTT.

This sequence joins TRBV10-3 and TRBJ2-7, with 11 bases matching TRBD2. V lost 4 bases to trimming and J lost 6 bases; unmatched junction nucleotides: 17. Germline CDR1 is ENHRY and CDR2 is SYGVKD. This CDR3 is 18 amino acids long. CDR3 nucleotide sequence: TGTGCCATCAGTGCTCTAGGGTTGACTAGCGGGAAAGTCAGCGAGCAGTACTTC. Its protein product is CAISALGLTSGKVSEQYF.

The V and J genes are TRBV30 and TRBJ1-1; a weak D match, TRBD1 (5 bases). The CDR3 is 13 amino acids. The V end was cut by 1 base, the J end by 1 base, with 7 bases between. The germline CDR1 and CDR2 sequences are GTSNPN and SVGIG (reference sequence). The chain's CDR3 is CAWSDQGNTEAFF. The CDR3 nucleotides read TGTGCCTGGAGTGATCAGGGGAACACTGAAGCTTTCTTT.